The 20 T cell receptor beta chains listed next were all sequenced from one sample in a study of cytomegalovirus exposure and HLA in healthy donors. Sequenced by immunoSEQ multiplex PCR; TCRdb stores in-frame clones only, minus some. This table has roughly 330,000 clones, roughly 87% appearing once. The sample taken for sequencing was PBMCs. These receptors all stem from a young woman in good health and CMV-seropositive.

In DNA form, the CDR3 reads TGCGCCAGCTGCAGTCCCCCCACAGATACGCAGTATTTT. This codes for CASCSPPTDTQYF. V gene TRBV5-1 combines with J gene TRBJ2-3; no clear D. Trimming shortened V by 7 bases and J by 2 bases, and 11 bases separated the two germline ends. This CDR3 region has 13 residues. In germline, CDR1 is SGHRS, CDR2 YFSETQ.

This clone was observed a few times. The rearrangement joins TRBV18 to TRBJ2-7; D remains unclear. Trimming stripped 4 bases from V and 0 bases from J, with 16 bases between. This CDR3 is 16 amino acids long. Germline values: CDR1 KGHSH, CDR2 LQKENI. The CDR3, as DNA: TGTGCCAGCTCACTTACAACTGGCGGCAGCTCCTACGAGCAGTACTTC. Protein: CASSLTTGGSSYEQYF.

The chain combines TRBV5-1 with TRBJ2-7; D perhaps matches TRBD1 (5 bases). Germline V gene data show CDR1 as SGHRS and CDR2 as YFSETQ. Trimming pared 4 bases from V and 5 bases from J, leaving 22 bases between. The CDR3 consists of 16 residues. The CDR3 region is CASSRRPLRTNDEQYF. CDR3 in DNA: TGCGCCAGCAGCCGAAGGCCCCTAAGGACAAACGACGAGCAGTACTTC. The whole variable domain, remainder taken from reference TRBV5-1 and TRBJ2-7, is KAGVTQTPRYLIKTRGQQVTLSCSPISGHRSVSWYQQTPGQGLQFLFEYFSETQRNKGNFPGRFSGRQFSNSRSEMNVSTLELGDSALYLCASSRRPLRTNDEQYFGPGTRLTVT.

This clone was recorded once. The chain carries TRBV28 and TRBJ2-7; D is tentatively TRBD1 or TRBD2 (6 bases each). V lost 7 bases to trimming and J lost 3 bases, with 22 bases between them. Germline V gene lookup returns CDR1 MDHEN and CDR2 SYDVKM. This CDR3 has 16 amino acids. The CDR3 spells CASTVPTKGGYYEQYF. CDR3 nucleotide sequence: TGTGCCAGCACGGTACCGACGAAGGGGGGATACTACGAGCAGTACTTC.

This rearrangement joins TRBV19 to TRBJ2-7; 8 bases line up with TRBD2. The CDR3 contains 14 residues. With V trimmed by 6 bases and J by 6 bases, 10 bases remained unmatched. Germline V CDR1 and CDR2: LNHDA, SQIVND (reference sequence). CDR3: CASRSHSGGGEQYF. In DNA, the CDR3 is TGTGCCAGTAGAAGCCATTCGGGAGGGGGCGAGCAGTACTTC.

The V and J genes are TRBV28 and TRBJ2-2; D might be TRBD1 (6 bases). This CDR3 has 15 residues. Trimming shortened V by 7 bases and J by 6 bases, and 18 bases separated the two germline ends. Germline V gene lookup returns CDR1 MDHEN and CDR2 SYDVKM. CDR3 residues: CASNPHGQSAGELFF. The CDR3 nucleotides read TGTGCCAGCAACCCTCATGGACAGTCCGCCGGGGAGCTGTTTTTT.

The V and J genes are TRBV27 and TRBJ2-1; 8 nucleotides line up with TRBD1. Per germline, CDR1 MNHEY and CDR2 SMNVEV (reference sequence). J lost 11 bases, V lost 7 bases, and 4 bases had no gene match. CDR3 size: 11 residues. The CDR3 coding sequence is TGTGCCAGCATGACAGGGGCTAAGCAGTTCTTC. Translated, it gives CASMTGAKQFF.

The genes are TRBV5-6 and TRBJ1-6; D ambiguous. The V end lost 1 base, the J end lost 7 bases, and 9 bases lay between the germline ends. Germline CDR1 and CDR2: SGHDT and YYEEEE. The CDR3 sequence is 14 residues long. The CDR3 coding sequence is TGTGCCAGCAGCTTGCTACAGCTGAATTCACCCCTCCACTTT. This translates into CASSLLQLNSPLHF.

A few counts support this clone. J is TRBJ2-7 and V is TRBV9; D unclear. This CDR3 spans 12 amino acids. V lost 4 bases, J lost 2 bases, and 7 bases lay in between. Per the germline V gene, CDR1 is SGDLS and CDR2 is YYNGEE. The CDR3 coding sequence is TGTGCCAGCAGCTCCAGTCCCTACGAGCAGTACTTC. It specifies CASSSSPYEQYF.

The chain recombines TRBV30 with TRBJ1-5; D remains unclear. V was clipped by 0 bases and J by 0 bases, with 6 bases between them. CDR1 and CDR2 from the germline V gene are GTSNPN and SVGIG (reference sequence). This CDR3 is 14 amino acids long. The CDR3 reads CAWSVTTSNQPQHF. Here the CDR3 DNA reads TGTGCCTGGAGTGTGACAACTAGCAATCAGCCCCAGCATTTT. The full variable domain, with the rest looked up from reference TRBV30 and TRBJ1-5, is SQTIHQWPATLVQPVGSPLSLECTVEGTSNPNLYWYRQAAGRGLQLLFYSVGIGQISSEVPQNLSASRPQDRQFILSSKKLLLSDSGFYLCAWSVTTSNQPQHFGDGTRLSIL.

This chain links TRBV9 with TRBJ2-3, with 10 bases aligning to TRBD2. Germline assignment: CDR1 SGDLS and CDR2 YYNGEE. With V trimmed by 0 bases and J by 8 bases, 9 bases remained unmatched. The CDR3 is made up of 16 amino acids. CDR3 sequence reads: CASSVAGASGSITQYF. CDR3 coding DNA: TGTGCCAGCAGCGTAGCCGGGGCTAGCGGGAGTATTACGCAGTATTTT.

The CDR3 sequence is CASSQDGSGVNTGELFF. CDR3 DNA sequence: TGCGCCAGCAGCCAAGATGGTAGCGGGGTAAACACCGGGGAGCTGTTTTTT. This rearrangement joins TRBV4-3 to TRBJ2-2; TRBD2 matches at 8 bases. V shed 0 bases, J shed 2 bases, and the junction held 5 bases outside the gene matches. Germline-derived CDR1 and CDR2 are LGHNA and YSLEER. The CDR3 length is 17 residues.

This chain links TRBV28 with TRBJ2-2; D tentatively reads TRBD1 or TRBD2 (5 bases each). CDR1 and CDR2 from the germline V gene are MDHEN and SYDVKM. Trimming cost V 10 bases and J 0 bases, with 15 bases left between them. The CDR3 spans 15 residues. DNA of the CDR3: TGTGCCACCCTTTGGGGGAACACGAACACCGGGGAGCTGTTTTTT. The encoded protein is CATLWGNTNTGELFF.

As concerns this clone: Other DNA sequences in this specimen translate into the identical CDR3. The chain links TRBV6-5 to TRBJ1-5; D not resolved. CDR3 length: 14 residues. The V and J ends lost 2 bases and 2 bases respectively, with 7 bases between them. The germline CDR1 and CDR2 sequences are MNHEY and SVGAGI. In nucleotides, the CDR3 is TGTGCCAGCAGTTACAGTAGGGGCAATCAGCCCCAGCATTTT. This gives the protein CASSYSRGNQPQHF.

The CDR3 loop reads CSVLGQGRGTEAFF. In nucleotides, the CDR3 is TGCAGCGTTCTCGGACAGGGGCGTGGCACTGAAGCTTTCTTT. The V and J genes are TRBV29-1 and TRBJ1-1; TRBD1 aligns across 9 bases. Germline V lookup: CDR1 SQVTM, CDR2 ANQGSEA. The CDR3 runs 14 residues. V shed 5 bases, J shed 4 bases, and the junction held 8 bases outside the gene matches.

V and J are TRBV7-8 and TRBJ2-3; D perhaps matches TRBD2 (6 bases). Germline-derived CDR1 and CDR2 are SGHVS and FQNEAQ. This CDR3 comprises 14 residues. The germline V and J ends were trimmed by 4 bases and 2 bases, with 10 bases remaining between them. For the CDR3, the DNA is TGTGCCAGCAGCTCCGGGACTCCCACAGATACGCAGTATTTT. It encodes CASSSGTPTDTQYF.

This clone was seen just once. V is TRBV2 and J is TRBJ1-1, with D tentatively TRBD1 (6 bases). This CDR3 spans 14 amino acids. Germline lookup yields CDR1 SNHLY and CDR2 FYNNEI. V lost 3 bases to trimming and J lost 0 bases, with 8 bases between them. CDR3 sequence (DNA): TGTGCCAGCAGTGAGGGGGGGCTGAACACTGAAGCTTTCTTT. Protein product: CASSEGGLNTEAFF.

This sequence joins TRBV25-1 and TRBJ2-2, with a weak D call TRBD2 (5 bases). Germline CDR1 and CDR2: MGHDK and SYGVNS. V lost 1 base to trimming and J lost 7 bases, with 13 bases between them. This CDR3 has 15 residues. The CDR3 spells CASSESTGLDGELFF. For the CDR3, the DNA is TGTGCCAGCAGTGAATCGACGGGGTTGGACGGGGAGCTGTTTTTT.

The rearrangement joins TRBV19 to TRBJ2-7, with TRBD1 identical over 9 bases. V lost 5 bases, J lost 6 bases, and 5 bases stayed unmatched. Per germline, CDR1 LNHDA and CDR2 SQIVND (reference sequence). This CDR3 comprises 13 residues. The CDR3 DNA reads TGTGCCAGTAGTTCCAGGACAGGGGTCGAGCAGTACTTC. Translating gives CASSSRTGVEQYF.

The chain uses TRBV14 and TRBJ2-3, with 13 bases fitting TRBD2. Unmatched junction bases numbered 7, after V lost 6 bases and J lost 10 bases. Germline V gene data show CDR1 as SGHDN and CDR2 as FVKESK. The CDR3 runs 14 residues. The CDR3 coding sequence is TGTGCCAGCAGGACTAGCGGGGGGCCCGGGGCGCAGTATTTT. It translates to CASRTSGGPGAQYF.